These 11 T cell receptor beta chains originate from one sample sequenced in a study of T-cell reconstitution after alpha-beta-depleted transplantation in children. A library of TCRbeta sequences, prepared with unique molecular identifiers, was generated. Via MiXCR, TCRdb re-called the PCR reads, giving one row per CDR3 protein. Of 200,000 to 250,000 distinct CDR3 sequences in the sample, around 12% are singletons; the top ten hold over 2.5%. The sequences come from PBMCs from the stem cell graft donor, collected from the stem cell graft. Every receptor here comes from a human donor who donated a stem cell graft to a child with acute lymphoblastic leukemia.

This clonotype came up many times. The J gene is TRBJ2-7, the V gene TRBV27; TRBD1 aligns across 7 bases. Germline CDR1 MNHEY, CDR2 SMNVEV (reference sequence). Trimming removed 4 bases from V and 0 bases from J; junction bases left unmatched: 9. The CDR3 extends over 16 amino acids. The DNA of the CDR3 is TGTGCCAGCAGTTCAACGCCACAGGGGTACTCCTACGAGCAGTACTTC. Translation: CASSSTPQGYSYEQYF.

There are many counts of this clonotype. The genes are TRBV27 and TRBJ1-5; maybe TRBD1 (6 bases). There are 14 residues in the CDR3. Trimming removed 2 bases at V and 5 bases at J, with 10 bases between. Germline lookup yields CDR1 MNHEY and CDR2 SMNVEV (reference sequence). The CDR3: CASSLLGTHQPQHF. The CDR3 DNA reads TGTGCCAGCAGTTTACTCGGGACACATCAGCCCCAGCATTTT.

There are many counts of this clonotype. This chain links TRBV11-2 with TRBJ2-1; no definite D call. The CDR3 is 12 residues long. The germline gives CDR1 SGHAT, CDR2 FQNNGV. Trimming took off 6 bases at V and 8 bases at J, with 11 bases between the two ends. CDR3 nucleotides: TGTGCCAGCAGGGGGTCTGGGGATGAGCAGTTCTTC. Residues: CASRGSGDEQFF.

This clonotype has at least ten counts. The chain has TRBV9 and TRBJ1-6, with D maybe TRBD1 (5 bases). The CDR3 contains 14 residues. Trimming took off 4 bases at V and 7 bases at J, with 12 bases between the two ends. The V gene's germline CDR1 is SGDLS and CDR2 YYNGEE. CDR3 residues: CASSLQDGNSPLHF. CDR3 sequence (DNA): TGTGCCAGCAGCCTACAGGACGGAAATTCACCCCTCCACTTT.

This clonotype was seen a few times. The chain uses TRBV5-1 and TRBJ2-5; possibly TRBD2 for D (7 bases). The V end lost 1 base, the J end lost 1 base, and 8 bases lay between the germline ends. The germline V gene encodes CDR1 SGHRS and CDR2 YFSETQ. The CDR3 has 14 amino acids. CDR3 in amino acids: CASSLRGAQETQYF. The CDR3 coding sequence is TGCGCCAGCAGCTTGCGGGGGGCCCAAGAGACCCAGTACTTC.

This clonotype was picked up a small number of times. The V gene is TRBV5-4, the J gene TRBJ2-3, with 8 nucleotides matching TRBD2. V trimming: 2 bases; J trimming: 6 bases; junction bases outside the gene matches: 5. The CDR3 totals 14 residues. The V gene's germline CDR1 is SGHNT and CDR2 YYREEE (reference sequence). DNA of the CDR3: TGTGCCAGCAGCTTAGAAGCGGGAGAGGATACGCAGTATTTT. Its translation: CASSLEAGEDTQYF. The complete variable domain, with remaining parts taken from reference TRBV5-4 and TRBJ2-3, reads ETGVTQSPTHLIKTRGQQVTLRCSSQSGHNTVSWYQQALGQGPQFIFQYYREEENGRGNFPPRFSGLQFPNYSSELNVNALELDDSALYLCASSLEAGEDTQYFGPGTRLTVL.

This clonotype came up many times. CDR3 nucleotides: TGTGCCAGCAGCTTGGGACAGGCCGTCTCTGGGGCCAACGTCCTGACTTTC. Amino acids: CASSLGQAVSGANVLTF. The chain recombines TRBV5-5 with TRBJ2-6, with a possible D match to TRBD1 (6 bases). V gave up 0 bases and J gave up 0 bases, with 10 bases separating them. Germline lookup yields CDR1 SGHKS and CDR2 YYEKEE (reference sequence). The length of the CDR3 is 17 residues.

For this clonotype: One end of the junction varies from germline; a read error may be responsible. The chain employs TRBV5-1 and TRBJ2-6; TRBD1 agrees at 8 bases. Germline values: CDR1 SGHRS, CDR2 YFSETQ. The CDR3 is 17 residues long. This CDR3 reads CASSEGSGGSGANGLTF. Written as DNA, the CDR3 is TGCGCCAGCAGCGAGGGATCAGGGGGCTCTGGGGCCAACGGCCTGACTTTC.

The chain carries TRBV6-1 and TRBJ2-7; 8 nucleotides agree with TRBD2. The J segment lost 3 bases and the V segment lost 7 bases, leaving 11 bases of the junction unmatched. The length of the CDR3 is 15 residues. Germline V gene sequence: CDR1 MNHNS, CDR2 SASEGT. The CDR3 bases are TGTGCCAGCAACATACGGGAGGGTTATCACTACGAGCAGTACTTC. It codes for CASNIREGYHYEQYF.

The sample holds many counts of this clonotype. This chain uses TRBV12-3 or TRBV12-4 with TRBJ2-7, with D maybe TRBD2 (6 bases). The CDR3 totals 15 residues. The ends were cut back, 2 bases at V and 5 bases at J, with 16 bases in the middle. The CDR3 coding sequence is TGTGCCAGCAGTTTATACGGGAGAATGGAGGACGAGCAGTACTTC. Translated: CASSLYGRMEDEQYF.

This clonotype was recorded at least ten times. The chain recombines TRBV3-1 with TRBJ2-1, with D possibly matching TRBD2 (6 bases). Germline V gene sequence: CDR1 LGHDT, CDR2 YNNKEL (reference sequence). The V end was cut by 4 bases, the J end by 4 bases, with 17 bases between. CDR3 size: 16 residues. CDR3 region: CASSLSQTGLYNEQFF. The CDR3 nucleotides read TGTGCCAGCAGCCTTTCACAAACGGGACTGTACAATGAGCAGTTCTTC.